This T cell receptor beta chain was profiled in a study of T cell responses to AZD1222 COVID-19 vaccine. Study-wide points: The number of AZD1222 recipients seropositive at baseline was only 5 to 7.

Profiled with immunoSEQ multiplex PCR; TCRdb holds only in-frame clones, not every one. The table lists about 110,000 clones, 87% of them singletons. At least ten counts were recorded for this clone. The antigen is not known. This receptor was identified in an adult in good health. The starting material was peripheral blood, obtained on day 0 of AZD1222 vaccination.

This CDR3 reads CASSFAETQETQYF. CDR3 sequence (DNA): TGTGCCAGCAGCTTCGCGGAAACCCAAGAGACCCAGTACTTC. The chain links TRBV7-8 to TRBJ2-5; D remains ambiguous. The length of the CDR3 is 14 residues. Germline CDR1 SGHVS, CDR2 FQNEAQ. V lost 3 bases, J lost 1 base, and 9 bases lay in between.